This T cell receptor beta chain was recovered during a study of CD8 T cells in ankylosing spondylitis. TCRdb reprocessed the 5' RACE reads with MiXCR, giving one entry per CDR3 protein. The table records about 700,000 distinct CDR3 sequences, 19% of them present only once. Study-level results: A motif in TCR beta, a set of seven to nine highly homologous variants, appeared characteristic of ankylosing spondylitis blood.

This clonotype came up a few times. Its cognate antigen is unknown. The CDR3 runs 13 residues. Trimming pared 10 bases from V and 0 bases from J, leaving 12 bases between. The germline gives CDR1 MNHEY, CDR2 SMNVEV (reference sequence). Sequenced sample: blood, either unsorted or a sorted T cell fraction (not recorded which). The chain uses TRBV27 and TRBJ1-2, with D tentatively TRBD1 (5 bases). The clonotype originates from a male donor with ankylosing spondylitis. The CDR3 reads CATGTEANYGYTF. Here the CDR3 DNA reads TGTGCCACCGGGACTGAGGCTAACTATGGCTACACCTTC.